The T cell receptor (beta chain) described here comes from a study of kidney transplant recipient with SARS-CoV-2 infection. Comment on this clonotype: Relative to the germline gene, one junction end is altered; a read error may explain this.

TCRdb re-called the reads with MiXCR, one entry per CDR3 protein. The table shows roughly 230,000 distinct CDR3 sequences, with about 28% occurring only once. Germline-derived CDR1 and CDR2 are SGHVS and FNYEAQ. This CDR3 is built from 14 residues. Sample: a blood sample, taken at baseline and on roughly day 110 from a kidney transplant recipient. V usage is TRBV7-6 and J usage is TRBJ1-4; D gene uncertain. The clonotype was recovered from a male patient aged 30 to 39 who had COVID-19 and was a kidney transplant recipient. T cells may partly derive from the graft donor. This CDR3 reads CVSSLAGGDEKLFF. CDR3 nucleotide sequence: TGTGTCAGCAGCTTAGCGGGCGGTGATGAAAAACTGTTTTTT. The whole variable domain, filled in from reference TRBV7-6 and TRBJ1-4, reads GAGVSQSPRYKVTKRGQDVALRCDPISGHVSLYWYRQALGQGPEFLTYFNYEAQQDKSGLPNDRFSAERPEGSISTLTIQRTEQRDSAMYRCVSSLAGGDEKLFFGSGTQLSVL.